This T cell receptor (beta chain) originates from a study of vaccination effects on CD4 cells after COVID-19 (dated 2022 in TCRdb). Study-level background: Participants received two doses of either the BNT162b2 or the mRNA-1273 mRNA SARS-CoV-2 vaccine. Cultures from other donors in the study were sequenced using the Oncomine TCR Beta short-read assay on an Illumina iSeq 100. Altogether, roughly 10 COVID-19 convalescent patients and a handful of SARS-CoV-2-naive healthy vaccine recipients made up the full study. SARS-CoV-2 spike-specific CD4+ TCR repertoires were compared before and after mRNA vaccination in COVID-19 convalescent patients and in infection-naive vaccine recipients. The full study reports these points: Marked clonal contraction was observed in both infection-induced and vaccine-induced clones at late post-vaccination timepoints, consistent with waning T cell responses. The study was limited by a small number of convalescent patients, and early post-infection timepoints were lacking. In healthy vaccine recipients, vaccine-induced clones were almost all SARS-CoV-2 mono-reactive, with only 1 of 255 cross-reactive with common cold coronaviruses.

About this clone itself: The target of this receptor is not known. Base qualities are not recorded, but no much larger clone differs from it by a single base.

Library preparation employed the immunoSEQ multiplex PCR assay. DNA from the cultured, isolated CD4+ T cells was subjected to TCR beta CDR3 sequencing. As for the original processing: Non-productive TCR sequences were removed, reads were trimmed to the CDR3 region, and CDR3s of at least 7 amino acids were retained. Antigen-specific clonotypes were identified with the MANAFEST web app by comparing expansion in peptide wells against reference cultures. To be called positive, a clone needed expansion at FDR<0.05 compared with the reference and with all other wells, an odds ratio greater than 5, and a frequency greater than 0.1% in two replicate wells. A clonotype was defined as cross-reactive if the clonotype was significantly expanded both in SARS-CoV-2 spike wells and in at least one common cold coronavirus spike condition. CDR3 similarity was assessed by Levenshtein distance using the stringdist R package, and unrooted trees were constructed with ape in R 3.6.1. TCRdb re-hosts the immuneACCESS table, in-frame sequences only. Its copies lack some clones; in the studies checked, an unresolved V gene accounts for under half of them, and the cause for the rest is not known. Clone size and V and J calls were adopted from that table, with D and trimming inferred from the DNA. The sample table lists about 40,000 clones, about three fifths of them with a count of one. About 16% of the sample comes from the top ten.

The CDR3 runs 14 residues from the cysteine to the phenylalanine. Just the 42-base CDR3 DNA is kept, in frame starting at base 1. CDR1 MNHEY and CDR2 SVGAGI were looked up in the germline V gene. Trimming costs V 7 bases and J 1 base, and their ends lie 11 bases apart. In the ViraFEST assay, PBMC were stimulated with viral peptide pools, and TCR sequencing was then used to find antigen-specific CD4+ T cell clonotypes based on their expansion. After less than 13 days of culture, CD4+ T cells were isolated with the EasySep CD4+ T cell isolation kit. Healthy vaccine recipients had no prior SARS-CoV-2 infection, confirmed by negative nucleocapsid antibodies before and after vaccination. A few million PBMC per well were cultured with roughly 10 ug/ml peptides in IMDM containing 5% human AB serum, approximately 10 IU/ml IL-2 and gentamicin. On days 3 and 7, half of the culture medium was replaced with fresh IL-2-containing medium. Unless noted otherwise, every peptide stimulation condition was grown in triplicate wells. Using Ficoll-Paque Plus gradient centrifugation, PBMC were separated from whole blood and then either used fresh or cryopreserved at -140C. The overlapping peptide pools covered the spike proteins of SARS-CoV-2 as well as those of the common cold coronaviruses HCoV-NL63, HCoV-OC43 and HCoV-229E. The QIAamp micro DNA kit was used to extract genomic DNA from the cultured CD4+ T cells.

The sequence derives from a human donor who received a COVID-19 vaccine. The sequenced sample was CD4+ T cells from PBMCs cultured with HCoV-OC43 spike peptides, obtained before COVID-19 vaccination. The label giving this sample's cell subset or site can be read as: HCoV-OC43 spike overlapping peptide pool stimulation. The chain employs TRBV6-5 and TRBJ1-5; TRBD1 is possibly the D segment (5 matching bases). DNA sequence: TGTGCCAGCACCTGGTGGGGGAGCAATCAGCCCCAGCATTTT. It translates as CASTWWGSNQPQHF.